The sequence of this T cell receptor (beta chain) was determined in a study of identical twins. This clonotype was detected many times. From the 5' RACE reads, TCRdb called clonotypes with MiXCR, one entry per CDR3 protein. The sample yields about 720,000 distinct CDR3 sequences, under 9% seen once. Germline values: CDR1 SGHRS, CDR2 YFSETQ. This CDR3 is built from 16 residues. V gave up 3 bases and J gave up 7 bases; unmatched junction bases: 11. These data also featured in a second study, about yellow fever vaccine responses in identical twins.

The sequence was collected from a woman between 18 and 29 years old in good health. The specimen sequenced was PBMCs. The chain joins TRBV5-1 to TRBJ2-1; 9 bases align to TRBD1. As DNA, the CDR3 is TGCGCCAGCAGCTGGGCGGGGACAGGGAGTCGGAATGAGCAGTTCTTC. Translation: CASSWAGTGSRNEQFF. Looking up the rest from reference TRBV5-1 and TRBJ2-1 gives the full variable domain: KAGVTQTPRYLIKTRGQQVTLSCSPISGHRSVSWYQQTPGQGLQFLFEYFSETQRNKGNFPGRFSGRQFSNSRSEMNVSTLELGDSALYLCASSWAGTGSRNEQFFGPGTRLTVL.